These 10 T cell receptor beta chains originate from one sample sequenced in a study of cytomegalovirus exposure and HLA in healthy donors. 60 Vbeta and 13 Jbeta primers were used in PCR. Sequencing was performed with immunoSEQ multiplex PCR; in TCRdb, only in-frame clones are kept and a portion is missing. The table lists approximately 44,000 clones, roughly 80% of them singletons. The specimen was PBMCs. These receptors were obtained from a man between 50 and 59 years old in good health and CMV-seronegative.

This clone appeared once. The chain combines TRBV28 with TRBJ2-7; D is uncertain. The CDR3 consists of 13 residues. The germline gives CDR1 MDHEN, CDR2 SYDVKM. V lost 5 bases, J lost 2 bases, and 10 bases lay in between. CDR3 DNA sequence: TGTGCCAGCAGTCCTTGGGCGACCTACGAGCAGTACTTC. This translates into CASSPWATYEQYF. Variable domain in full (rest from reference TRBV28 and TRBJ2-7): DVKVTQSSRYLVKRTGEKVFLECVQDMDHENMFWYRQDPGLGLRLIYFSYDVKMKEKGDIPEGYSVSREKKERFSLILESASTNQTSMYLCASSPWATYEQYFGPGTRLTVT.

The chain has TRBV27 and TRBJ2-7, with TRBD2 matching over 7 bases. J gave up 4 bases and V 0 bases, and 6 bases lay outside the gene matches. The CDR3 runs to 15 residues. Germline-derived CDR1 and CDR2 are MNHEY and SMNVEV (reference sequence). The CDR3 nucleotides are TGTGCCAGCAGTTTATCCTTCCTAGCGGATTACGAGCAGTACTTC. It translates to CASSLSFLADYEQYF.

The chain couples TRBV7-8 to TRBJ2-5; perhaps TRBD2 as D (5 bases). CDR1 is SGHVS, CDR2 FQNEAQ, per germline. Trimming took off 1 base at V and 9 bases at J, with 15 bases between the two ends. The length of the CDR3 is 14 residues. Written as DNA, the CDR3 is TGTGCCAGCAGCTTAGTTGGCTTCAAGAGGGCCCAGTACTTC. Translation: CASSLVGFKRAQYF. Filled out from reference TRBV7-8 and TRBJ2-5, the complete variable domain reads GAGVSQSPRYKVAKRGQDVALRCDPISGHVSLFWYQQALGQGPEFLTYFQNEAQLDKSGLPSDRFFAERPEGSVSTLKIQRTQQEDSAVYLCASSLVGFKRAQYFGPGTRLLVL.

This rearrangement joins TRBV10-3 to TRBJ1-4, with D perhaps matching TRBD1 (5 bases). The germline V and J ends were trimmed by 5 bases and 4 bases, with 5 bases remaining between them. Germline CDR1 is ENHRY and CDR2 is SYGVKD. The length of the CDR3 is 12 residues. The CDR3 DNA sequence: TGTGCCATCAGTCAGGGTAATGAAAAACTGTTTTTT. Encoded protein: CAISQGNEKLFF.

The V and J genes are TRBV7-9 and TRBJ1-1; maybe TRBD1 (5 bases). Trimming pared 4 bases from V and 1 base from J, leaving 10 bases between. The CDR3 has 14 amino acids. Germline assignment: CDR1 SEHNR and CDR2 FQNEAQ (reference sequence). CDR3 amino acids: CASSSAQGNTEAFF. The CDR3, as DNA: TGTGCCAGCAGCTCTGCCCAGGGGAACACTGAAGCTTTCTTT.

The chain uses TRBV6-1 and TRBJ1-1; D may be TRBD1 (6 bases). The ends were cut back, 4 bases at V and 1 base at J, with 10 bases in the middle. CDR1 and CDR2 from the germline V gene are MNHNS and SASEGT. This CDR3 has 14 residues. CDR3 loop: CASSAGTRNTEAFF. The CDR3 DNA reads as TGTGCCAGCAGTGCCGGGACAAGGAACACTGAAGCTTTCTTT.

V and J are TRBV5-1 and TRBJ1-1, with 8 bases lining up with TRBD1. Germline V gives CDR1 SGHRS, CDR2 YFSETQ. V shed 1 base and J 1 base; nucleotides not matched to a gene: 6. CDR3 length: 16 amino acids. The chain's CDR3 is CASSLLPQGENTEAFF. In DNA, the CDR3 is TGCGCCAGCAGCTTGCTGCCACAGGGGGAGAACACTGAAGCTTTCTTT.

In regard to this clone: Other DNA sequences in this sample translate to the same CDR3. The CDR3 DNA reads as TGTGCCAGCAGTCTATATGCAACAGGTTTTAACTATGGCTACACCTTC. Translated, it gives CASSLYATGFNYGYTF. The J gene is TRBJ1-2, the V gene TRBV27; D possibly corresponds to TRBD1 (5 bases). The CDR3 is 16 residues long. Germline V gene sequence: CDR1 MNHEY, CDR2 SMNVEV (reference sequence). The V end lost 5 bases, the J end lost 1 base, and 17 bases lay between the germline ends.

The J gene is TRBJ2-1, the V gene TRBV5-6; 7 bases map to TRBD2. The CDR3 extends over 14 amino acids. Germline lookup yields CDR1 SGHDT and CDR2 YYEEEE. Trimming cost V 4 bases and J 0 bases; bases outside gene matches: 1. CDR3 bases: TGTGCCAGCAGCCCGGGGGGCTCCTACAATGAGCAGTTCTTC. It specifies CASSPGGSYNEQFF.

This clone was counted a few times. This sample also contains other DNA sequences that code for the same CDR3. The chain is built from TRBV6-4 and TRBJ1-6; 7 bases match TRBD1. J was trimmed by 7 bases and V by 4 bases; bases with no gene match: 4. Germline V gene data show CDR1 as MRHNA and CDR2 as SNTAGT. The length of the CDR3 is 14 residues. The CDR3 loop reads CASSVTGDNSPLHF. In DNA, the CDR3 is TGTGCCAGCAGTGTAACAGGGGACAATTCACCCCTCCACTTT.